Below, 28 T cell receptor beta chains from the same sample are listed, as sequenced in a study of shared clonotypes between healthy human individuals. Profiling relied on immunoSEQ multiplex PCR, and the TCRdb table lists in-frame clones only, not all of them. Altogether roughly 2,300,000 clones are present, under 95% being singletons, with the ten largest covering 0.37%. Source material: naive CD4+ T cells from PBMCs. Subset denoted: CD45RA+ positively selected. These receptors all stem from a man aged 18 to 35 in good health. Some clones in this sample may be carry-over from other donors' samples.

CDR3 residues: CASSPDTYSNQPQHF. DNA for the CDR3: TGTGCCAGCTCACCGGACACGTATAGCAATCAGCCCCAGCATTTT. The chain employs TRBV18 and TRBJ1-5; D is perhaps TRBD1 (5 bases). Germline values: CDR1 KGHSH, CDR2 LQKENI. This CDR3 spans 15 amino acids. V was trimmed by 3 bases and J by 0 bases, leaving 9 bases between them.

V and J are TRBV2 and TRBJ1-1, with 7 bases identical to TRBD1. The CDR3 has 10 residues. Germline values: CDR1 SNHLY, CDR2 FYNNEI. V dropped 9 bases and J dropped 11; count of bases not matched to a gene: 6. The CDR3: CARETGTAFF. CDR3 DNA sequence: TGTGCCAGAGAGACAGGGACGGCTTTCTTT.

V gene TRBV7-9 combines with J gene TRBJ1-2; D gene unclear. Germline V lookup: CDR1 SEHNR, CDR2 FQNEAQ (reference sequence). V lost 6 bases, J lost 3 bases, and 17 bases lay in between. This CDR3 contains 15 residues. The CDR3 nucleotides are TGTGCCAGCAGTCCCCTCCGGCAGAGCGACTATGGCTACACCTTC. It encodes CASSPLRQSDYGYTF.

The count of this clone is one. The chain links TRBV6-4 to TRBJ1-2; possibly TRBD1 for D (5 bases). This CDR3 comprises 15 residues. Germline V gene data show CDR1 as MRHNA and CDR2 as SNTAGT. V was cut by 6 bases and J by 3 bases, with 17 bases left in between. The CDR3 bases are TGTGCCAGCAGCCCAATGGCAGGGTCAGACTATGGCTACACCTTC. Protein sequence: CASSPMAGSDYGYTF.

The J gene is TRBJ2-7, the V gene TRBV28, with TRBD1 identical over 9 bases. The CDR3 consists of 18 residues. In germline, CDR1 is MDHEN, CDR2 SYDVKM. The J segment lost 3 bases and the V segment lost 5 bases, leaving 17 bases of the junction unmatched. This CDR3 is CASSGTGRSRAAIYEQYF. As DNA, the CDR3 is TGTGCCAGCAGTGGGACAGGGCGGTCACGAGCGGCCATCTACGAGCAGTACTTC.

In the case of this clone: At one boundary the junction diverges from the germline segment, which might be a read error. The DNA for the CDR3 is TGTGCCAGCAGTAACTCGGGGGGCTACTCCTACGAGCAGTACTTC. This gives the protein CASSNSGGYSYEQYF. The V call is TRBV6-6, the J call TRBJ2-7; tentatively, D is TRBD2 (7 bases). This CDR3 region has 15 residues. In germline, CDR1 is MNHNY, CDR2 SVGAGI (reference sequence).

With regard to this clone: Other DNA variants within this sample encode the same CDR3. CDR3 sequence reads: CASSEGSNTEAFF. The CDR3 nucleotides are TGCGCCAGCAGTGAAGGTTCGAACACTGAAGCTTTCTTT. V gene TRBV10-1 combines with J gene TRBJ1-1; D remains ambiguous. V lost 3 bases, J lost 1 base, and 6 bases lay in between. There are 13 residues in the CDR3. Germline-derived CDR1 and CDR2 are WNHNN and SYGVQD (reference sequence).

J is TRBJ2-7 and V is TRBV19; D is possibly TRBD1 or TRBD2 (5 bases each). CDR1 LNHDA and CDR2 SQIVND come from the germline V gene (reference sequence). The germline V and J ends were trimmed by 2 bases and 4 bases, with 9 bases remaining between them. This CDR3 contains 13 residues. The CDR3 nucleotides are TGTGCCAGTAGTATAAGGGGACGTTACGAGCAGTACTTC. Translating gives CASSIRGRYEQYF.

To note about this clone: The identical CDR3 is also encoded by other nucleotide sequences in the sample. The DNA of the CDR3 is TGTGCCTGGCGAGGGCGAACGAACACCGGGGAGCTGTTTTTT. It specifies CAWRGRTNTGELFF. The chain carries TRBV30 and TRBJ2-2; tentative D call: TRBD2 (5 bases). V was shortened by 5 bases and J by 0 bases, with 10 bases between the two germline ends. Germline assignment: CDR1 GTSNPN and CDR2 SVGIG (reference sequence). This CDR3 is built from 14 residues.

CDR3: CASSPRQGVNTEAFF. The DNA of the CDR3 is TGTGCCAGCAGTCCGCGACAGGGGGTGAACACTGAAGCTTTCTTT. The chain recombines TRBV6-1 with TRBJ1-1; TRBD1 agrees at 9 bases. The junction had 4 bases not matched to a gene; V was cut back by 5 bases and J by 0 bases. CDR1 and CDR2 from the germline V gene are MNHNS and SASEGT. The CDR3 consists of 15 residues.

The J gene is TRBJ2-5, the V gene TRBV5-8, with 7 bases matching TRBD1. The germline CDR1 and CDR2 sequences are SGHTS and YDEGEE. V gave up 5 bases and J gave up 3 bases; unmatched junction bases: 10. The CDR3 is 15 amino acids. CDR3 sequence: CASSTGTVIKETQYF. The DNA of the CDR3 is TGTGCCAGCAGTACCGGGACAGTGATAAAAGAGACCCAGTACTTC.

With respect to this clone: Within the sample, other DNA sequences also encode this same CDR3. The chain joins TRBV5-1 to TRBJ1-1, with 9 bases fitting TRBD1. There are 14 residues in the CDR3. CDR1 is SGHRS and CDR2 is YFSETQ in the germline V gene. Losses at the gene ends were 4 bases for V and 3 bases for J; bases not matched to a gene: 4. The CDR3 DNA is TGCGCCAGCAGCCCGGACAGGGGAGACACTGAAGCTTTCTTT. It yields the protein CASSPDRGDTEAFF.

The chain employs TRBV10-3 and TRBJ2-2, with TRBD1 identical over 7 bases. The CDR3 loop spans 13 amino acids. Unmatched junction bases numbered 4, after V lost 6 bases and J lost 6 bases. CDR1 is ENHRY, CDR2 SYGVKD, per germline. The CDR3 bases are TGTGCCATCAGACAGGGGTTGTCCGGGGAGCTGTTTTTT. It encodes CAIRQGLSGELFF.

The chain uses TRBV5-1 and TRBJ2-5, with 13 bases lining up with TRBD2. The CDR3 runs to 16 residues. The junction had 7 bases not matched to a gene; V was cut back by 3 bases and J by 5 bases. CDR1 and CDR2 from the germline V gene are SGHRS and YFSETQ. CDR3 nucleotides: TGCGCCAGCAGCTGGGGACTAGCGGGAAAGGGGGAGACCCAGTACTTC. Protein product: CASSWGLAGKGETQYF.

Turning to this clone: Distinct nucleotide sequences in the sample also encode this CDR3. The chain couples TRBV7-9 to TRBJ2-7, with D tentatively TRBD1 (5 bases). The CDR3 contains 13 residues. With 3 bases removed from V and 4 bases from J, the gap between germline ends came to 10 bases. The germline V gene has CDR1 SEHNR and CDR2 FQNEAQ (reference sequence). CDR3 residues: CASSLIQGYEQYF. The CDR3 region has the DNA TGTGCCAGCAGCTTGATCCAGGGTTACGAGCAGTACTTC.

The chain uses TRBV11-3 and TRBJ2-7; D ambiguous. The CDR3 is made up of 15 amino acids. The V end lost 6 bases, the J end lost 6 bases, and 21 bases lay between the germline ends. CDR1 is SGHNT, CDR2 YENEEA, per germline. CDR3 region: CASSPMHGPLREQYF. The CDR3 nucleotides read TGTGCCAGCAGTCCGATGCACGGACCGCTGCGCGAGCAGTACTTC.

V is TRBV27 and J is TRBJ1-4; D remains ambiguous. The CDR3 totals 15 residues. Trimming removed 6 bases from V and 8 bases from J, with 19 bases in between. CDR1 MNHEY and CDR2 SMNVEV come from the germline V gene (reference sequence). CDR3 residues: CASSSMRRFREKLFF. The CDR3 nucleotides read TGTGCCAGCAGCTCGATGAGGCGGTTTCGGGAAAAACTGTTTTTT.

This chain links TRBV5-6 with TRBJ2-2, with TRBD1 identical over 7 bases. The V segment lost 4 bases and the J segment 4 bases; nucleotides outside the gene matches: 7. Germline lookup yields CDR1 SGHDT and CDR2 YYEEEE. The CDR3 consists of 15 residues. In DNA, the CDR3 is TGTGCCAGCAGCAATCGGGACAGCGGCACCGGGGAGCTGTTTTTT. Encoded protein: CASSNRDSGTGELFF.

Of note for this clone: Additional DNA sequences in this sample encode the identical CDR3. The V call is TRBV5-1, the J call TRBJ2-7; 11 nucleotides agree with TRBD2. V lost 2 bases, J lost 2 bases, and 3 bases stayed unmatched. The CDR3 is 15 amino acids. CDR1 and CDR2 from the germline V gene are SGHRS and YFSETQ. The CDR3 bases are TGCGCCAGCAGCTTAGGGACTAGCGGAACCTACGAGCAGTACTTC. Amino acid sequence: CASSLGTSGTYEQYF. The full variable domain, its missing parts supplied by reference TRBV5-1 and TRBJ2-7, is KAGVTQTPRYLIKTRGQQVTLSCSPISGHRSVSWYQQTPGQGLQFLFEYFSETQRNKGNFPGRFSGRQFSNSRSEMNVSTLELGDSALYLCASSLGTSGTYEQYFGPGTRLTVT.

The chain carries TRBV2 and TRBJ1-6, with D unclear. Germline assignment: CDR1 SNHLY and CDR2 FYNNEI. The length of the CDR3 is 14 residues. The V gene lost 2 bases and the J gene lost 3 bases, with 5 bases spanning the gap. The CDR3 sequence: CASSEQVYNSPLHF. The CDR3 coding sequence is TGTGCCAGCAGTGAACAGGTCTATAATTCACCCCTCCACTTT.

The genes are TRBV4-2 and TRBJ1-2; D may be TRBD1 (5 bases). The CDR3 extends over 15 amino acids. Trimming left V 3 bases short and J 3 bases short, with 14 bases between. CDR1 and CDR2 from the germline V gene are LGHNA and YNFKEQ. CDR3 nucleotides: TGTGCCAGCAGCCAGCGAGGCAGGGAGGACTATGGCTACACCTTC. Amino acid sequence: CASSQRGREDYGYTF.

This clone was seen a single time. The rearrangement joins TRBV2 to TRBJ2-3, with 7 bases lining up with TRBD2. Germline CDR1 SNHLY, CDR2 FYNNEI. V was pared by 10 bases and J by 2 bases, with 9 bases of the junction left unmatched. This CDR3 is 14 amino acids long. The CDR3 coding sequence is TGTGCCACACGAGCGGGACTCCTCACAGATACGCAGTATTTT. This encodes CATRAGLLTDTQYF.

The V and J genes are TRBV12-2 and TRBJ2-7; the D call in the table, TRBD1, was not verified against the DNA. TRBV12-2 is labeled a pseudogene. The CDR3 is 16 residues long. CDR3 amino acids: CASRLVPFRGWNEQYF. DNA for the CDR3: TGTGCAAGTCGCTTAGTTCCTTTCAGGGGGTGGAACGAGCAGTACTTC.

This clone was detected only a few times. The CDR3 sequence: CAWSSANYGYTF. The CDR3 nucleotides are TGTGCCTGGAGTTCCGCTAACTATGGCTACACCTTC. The gene calls are TRBV30 and TRBJ1-2; D is undetermined. The CDR3 spans 12 residues. Germline CDR1 reads GTSNPN; CDR2 reads SVGIG (reference sequence). Trimming cost V 2 bases and J 0 bases, with 4 bases left between them.

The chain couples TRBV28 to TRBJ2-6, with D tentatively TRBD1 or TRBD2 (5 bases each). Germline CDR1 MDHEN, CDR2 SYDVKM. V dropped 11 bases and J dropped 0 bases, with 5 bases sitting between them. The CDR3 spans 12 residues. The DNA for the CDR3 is TGTGCCGGGGGCTCTGGGGCCAACGTCCTGACTTTC. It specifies CAGGSGANVLTF.

The DNA for the CDR3 is TGTGCCAGCTCACCGGTCACCGGGAACGAAGACGGCTACACCTTC. It is translated as CASSPVTGNEDGYTF. The chain is built from TRBV18 and TRBJ1-2, with D unclear. Germline-derived CDR1 and CDR2 are KGHSH and LQKENI. This CDR3 has 15 amino acids. V lost 3 bases and J 8 bases, leaving 19 bases between the germline ends.

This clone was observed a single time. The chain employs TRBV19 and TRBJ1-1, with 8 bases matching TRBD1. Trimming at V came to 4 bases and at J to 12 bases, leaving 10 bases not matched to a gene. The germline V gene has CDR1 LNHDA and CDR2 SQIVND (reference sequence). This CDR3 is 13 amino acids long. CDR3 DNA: TGTGCCAGTAGTACGACAGGGGAGGGGGGGCCTTTCTTT. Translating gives CASSTTGEGGPFF.

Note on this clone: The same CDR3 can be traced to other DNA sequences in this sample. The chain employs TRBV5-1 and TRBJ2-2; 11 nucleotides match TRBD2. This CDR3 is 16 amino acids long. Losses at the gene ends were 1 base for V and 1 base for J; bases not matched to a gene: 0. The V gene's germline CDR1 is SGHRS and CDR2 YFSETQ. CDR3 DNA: TGCGCCAGCAGCTTGCTAGCGGGAGGGAACACCGGGGAGCTGTTTTTT. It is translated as CASSLLAGGNTGELFF.